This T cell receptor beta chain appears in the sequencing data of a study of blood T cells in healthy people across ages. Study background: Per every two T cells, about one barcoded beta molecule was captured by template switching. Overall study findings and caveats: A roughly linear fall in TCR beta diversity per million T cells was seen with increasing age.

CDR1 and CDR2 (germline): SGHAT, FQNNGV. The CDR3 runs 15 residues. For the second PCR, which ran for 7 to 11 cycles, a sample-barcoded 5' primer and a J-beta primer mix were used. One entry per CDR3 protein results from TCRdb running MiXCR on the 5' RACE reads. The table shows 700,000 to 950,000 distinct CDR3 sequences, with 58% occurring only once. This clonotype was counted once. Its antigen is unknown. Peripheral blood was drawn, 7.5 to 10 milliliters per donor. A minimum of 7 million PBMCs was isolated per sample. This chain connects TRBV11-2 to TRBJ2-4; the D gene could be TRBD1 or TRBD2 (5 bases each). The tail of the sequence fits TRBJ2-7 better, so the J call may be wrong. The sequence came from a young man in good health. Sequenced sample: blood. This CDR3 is CASSYTGGATYEQYF. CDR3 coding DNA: TGTGCCAGCAGCTATACAGGAGGCGCTACGTACGAGCAGTACTTC.